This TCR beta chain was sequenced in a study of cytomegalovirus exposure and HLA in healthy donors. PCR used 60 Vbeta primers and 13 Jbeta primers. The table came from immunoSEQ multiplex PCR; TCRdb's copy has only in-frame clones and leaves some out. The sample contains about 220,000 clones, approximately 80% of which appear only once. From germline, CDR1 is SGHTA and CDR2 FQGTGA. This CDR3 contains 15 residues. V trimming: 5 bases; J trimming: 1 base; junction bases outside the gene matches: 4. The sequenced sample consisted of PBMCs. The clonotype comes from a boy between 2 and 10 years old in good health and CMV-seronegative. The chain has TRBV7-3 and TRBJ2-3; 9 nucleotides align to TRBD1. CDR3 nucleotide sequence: TGTGCCAGCAGCCCGGACAGGGGAGGCACAGATACGCAGTATTTT. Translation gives CASSPDRGGTDTQYF.